This T cell receptor (beta chain) stems from a study of blood T cell repertoires in COVID-19. On the study more broadly: Donors in the United States, Italy and Spain gave samples during acute or convalescent COVID-19. T cells, B-cell-depleted T cells, or PBMCs provided the cDNA or gDNA that served as material.

Original processing notes: Estimation of nucleated cell counts relied on the amplification of reference gene primers. Using immunoSEQ multiplex PCR, the repertoire was profiled, and TCRdb retains in-frame clones only, with some absent. V and J calls and clone size are those listed in that table; D and trimming were worked out from the DNA. The table records some 260,000 clones, over 70% of them present only once. There are a few counts of this clone. V was clipped by 10 bases and J by 2 bases, with 12 bases between them. CDR3 size: 13 residues. The origin of this receptor is an elderly woman with acute or convalescent COVID-19. Material: peripheral blood. This chain uses TRBV12-3 or TRBV12-4 with TRBJ1-3; D unclear. Here the CDR3 DNA reads TGTGCCACCGACGCAGGTCCTGGAAACACCATATATTTT. Its translation: CATDAGPGNTIYF.